Listed below are T cell receptor beta chains from one sample, sequenced in a study of shared clonotypes between healthy human individuals. Generated by immunoSEQ multiplex PCR, the TCRdb table keeps only in-frame clones and is missing some. This sample has some 980,000 clones, with about 80% found just once. Sequenced input: memory CD4+ T cells sorted from blood. The origin of the receptors is a man aged 18 to 35 in good health. CDR3s leave out the opening cysteine and the closing phenylalanine or tryptophan. A clone size is listed for some rows: how often the clone was seen (once, few, many), or a class if it is expanded.

j_call v_call clone_size cdr3_length cdr3_aa
TRBJ2-3 TRBV2 once 12 ASALGTYLDTQY
TRBJ2-2 TRBV5-1 NA 14 ASSLKIVLNTGELF
TRBJ2-7 TRBV7-2 many 13 ASSSQGTGTYEQY
TRBJ2-1 TRBV19 few 11 ASSPWTSDEQF
TRBJ2-1 TRBV7-2 once 11 ASGSFSYNEQF
TRBJ2-1 TRBV2 NA 12 ATRALEGYNEQF
TRBJ2-7 TRBV5-6 once 11 ASSLAVAYEQY
TRBJ2-6 TRBV6-1 NA 14 ASSVSGNSGANVLT
TRBJ2-5 TRBV4-3 few 13 ASSQTGASGETQY
TRBJ2-2 TRBV5-1 NA 15 ASSPQGGRGLPGELF
TRBJ2-1 TRBV6-1 NA 12 ASSLTGGNYEQF
TRBJ2-2 TRBV6-5 NA 11 ASSRLNTGELF
TRBJ2-1 TRBV10-2 once 11 ASSFLGANEQF
TRBJ1-5 TRBV19 NA 12 ASSETGVHQPQH
TRBJ1-2 TRBV6-1 few 10 ASSTKVWGYT
TRBJ2-1 TRBV30 NA 12 AWRAFGIAGECL
TRBJ1-6 TRBV5-6 few 11 ASSLGGNSPLH
TRBJ2-1 TRBV12-2 NA 14 ASRPRGLKYHNEQF
TRBJ2-5 TRBV30 NA 13 AWRWYLDPKAAQY
TRBJ2-7 TRBV10-3 NA 10 AISESEYEQY
TRBJ2-2 TRBV7-3 NA 12 ASGPGLAAGELF
TRBJ1-5 TRBV27 NA 13 ASRDRPYSNQPQH
TRBJ1-3 TRBV7-9 NA 12 ASSPISSGNTIY
TRBJ2-2 TRBV27 many 11 ASRPPNTGELF
TRBJ2-7 TRBV7-2 NA 11 ASSFLGTYEQY
TRBJ1-1 TRBV5-1 NA 15 ASSLRPPGGLNTEAF
TRBJ1-6 TRBV2 NA 12 ASSNRPSNSPLH
TRBJ1-1 TRBV6-6 NA 13 ASSYSVGGGTEAF
TRBJ2-2 TRBV4-3 NA 16 ASSQDWFGTADTGELF
TRBJ2-7 TRBV6-4 once 11 ANLRTDGYEQY
TRBJ1-6 TRBV19 few 14 ASSIRGTADNSPLH
TRBJ2-3 TRBV28 NA 13 ASTPRGGGTDTQY
TRBJ1-5 TRBV6-5 NA 12 ASSWGDGNQPQH
TRBJ2-5 TRBV30 NA 14 AWSLASGGALETQY
TRBJ1-2 TRBV15 once 13 ATSRDRSISYGYT
TRBJ1-2 TRBV28 NA 12 ASSLIQGNYGYT
TRBJ1-1 TRBV18 NA 11 ASSPSGYTEAF
TRBJ2-7 TRBV5-4 NA 14 ASSLVGRQGGYEQY
TRBJ2-7 TRBV6-5 NA 12 ASTPGGVAYEQY
TRBJ2-1 TRBV5-1 NA 13 ASSLERTTYNEQF
TRBJ1-1 TRBV6-5 once 14 ASSYSRGALNTEAF
TRBJ2-2 TRBV9 NA 12 ASSFQSNTGELF
TRBJ2-5 TRBV6-6 NA 11 ASSLDFRGTQY
TRBJ2-1 TRBV4-3 NA 11 ASSQLREGEQF
TRBJ1-6 TRBV28 NA 10 ASSPINSPLH
TRBJ1-4 TRBV7-9 NA 12 ASSLGSLSEKLF
TRBJ1-1 TRBV5-1 NA 12 ASSLHGQGESAF
TRBJ1-2 TRBV6-1 NA 11 ASRVQGVGGYT